This is a list of T cell receptor beta chains from one sample in a study of control samples from healthy donors and cancer patients. Data came from immunoSEQ multiplex PCR; TCRdb stores just in-frame clones and leaves some out. This repertoire shows 100,000 to 130,000 clones, roughly 79% found once; its top ten account for approximately 6.7%. The sequencing sample was made of blood. All receptors derive from a man aged 18 to 30 in good health. CDR3s include the opening cysteine and the closing phenylalanine or tryptophan. D genes are given only for firm matches.

V	J	D	CDR3
TRBV6-5	TRBJ2-6	TRBD1	CASQDRGSGANVLTF
TRBV7-2	TRBJ1-3	-	CASSLVTGAGNTIYF
TRBV9	TRBJ2-6	TRBD2	CASSWEGTSGANVLTF
TRBV5-5	TRBJ1-1	TRBD1	CASSLTDLRTGGDEAFF
TRBV9	TRBJ1-2	TRBD1	CASSPGTGGRNGYTF
TRBV30	TRBJ1-6	-	CAWRPGIPNSPLHF
TRBV6-5	TRBJ2-7	-	CASSYPGSYEQYF
TRBV5-1	TRBJ1-2	-	CASSLASGPGHGYTF
TRBV6-5	TRBJ1-4	-	CASTKVYGGTEKLFF
TRBV11-2	TRBJ2-2	-	CASITPWGLFF
TRBV6-5	TRBJ2-7	TRBD2	CASRLTSGGYEQYF
TRBV18	TRBJ1-1	TRBD1	CASSPQSGQGSEAFF
TRBV7-2	TRBJ1-1	TRBD1	CASSSTGARAFF
TRBV5-1	TRBJ1-6	TRBD1	CASSFTEPGGAYNSPLHF
TRBV4-1	TRBJ1-1	-	CASSQGGSEAFF
TRBV24-1	TRBJ1-2	-	CATSDSGVRGYTF
TRBV2	TRBJ2-7	-	CASSEADFYMSSYEQYF
TRBV9	TRBJ1-1	-	CASSPWAFF
TRBV19	TRBJ1-1	-	CASSTLPPMNTEAFF
TRBV7-9	TRBJ2-2	-	CASSSRGPVNTGELFF
TRBV12-3/TRBV12-4	TRBJ2-5	-	CASSLPRKTQYF
TRBV7-9	TRBJ2-6	-	CASSFSRGSGANVLTF
TRBV11-2	TRBJ2-7	TRBD2	CASSFLLAAALEQYF
TRBV7-6	TRBJ2-3	TRBD2	CASSSRSGSGGLRDTQYF
TRBV7-2	TRBJ2-6	TRBD1	CASSAPGQSYSGANVLTF
TRBV7-9	TRBJ1-6	TRBD1	CASSSGGLFTALHF
TRBV11-3	TRBJ2-2	-	CASSPHTGELFF
TRBV6-1	TRBJ1-1	-	CASSDGTGAMNTEAFF
TRBV21-1	TRBJ2-3	-	CASSRLAGGPSTDTQYF
TRBV5-6	TRBJ2-7	-	CASSLFGTASYEQYF
TRBV12-3/TRBV12-4	TRBJ2-5	-	CASSPPVETQYF
TRBV12-2	TRBJ2-3	-	CASAPLGTYDSSTDTQYF
TRBV30	TRBJ1-4	-	CASTKNRAYEKLFF
TRBV30	TRBJ1-3	-	CAWRNLRTGSGNTIYF
TRBV5-6	TRBJ2-5	-	CASRGGIRGEETQYF
TRBV3-1/TRBV3-2	TRBJ2-7	TRBD1	CASSLGTVPRQYF
TRBV2	TRBJ2-1	TRBD2	CASSVGSSGGTEQFF
TRBV4-3	TRBJ1-1	TRBD1	CASSQGRTGGYEAFF
TRBV30	TRBJ2-2	-	CAWSRGNTGELFF
TRBV6-2/TRBV6-3	TRBJ2-1	-	CASSYPSGWADNEQFF
TRBV19	TRBJ2-1	TRBD2	CASIGTSGGGYNEQFF
TRBV7-9	TRBJ2-7	-	CASSLEGSFSEQYF